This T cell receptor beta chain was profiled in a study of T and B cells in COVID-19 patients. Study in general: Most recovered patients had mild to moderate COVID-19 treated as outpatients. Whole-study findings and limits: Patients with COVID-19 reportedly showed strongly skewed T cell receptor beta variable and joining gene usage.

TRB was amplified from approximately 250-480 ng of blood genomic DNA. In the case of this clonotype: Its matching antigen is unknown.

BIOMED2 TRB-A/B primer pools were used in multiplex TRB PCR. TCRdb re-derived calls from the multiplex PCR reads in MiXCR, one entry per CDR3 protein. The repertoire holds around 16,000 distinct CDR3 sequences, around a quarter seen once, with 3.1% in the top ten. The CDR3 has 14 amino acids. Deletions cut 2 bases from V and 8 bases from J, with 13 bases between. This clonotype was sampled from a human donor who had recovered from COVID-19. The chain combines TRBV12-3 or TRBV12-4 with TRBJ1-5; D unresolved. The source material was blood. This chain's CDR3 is CASSLSVGGEPQHF. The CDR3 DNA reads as TGTGCCAGCAGTTTATCAGTGGGCGGGGAGCCCCAGCATTTT.